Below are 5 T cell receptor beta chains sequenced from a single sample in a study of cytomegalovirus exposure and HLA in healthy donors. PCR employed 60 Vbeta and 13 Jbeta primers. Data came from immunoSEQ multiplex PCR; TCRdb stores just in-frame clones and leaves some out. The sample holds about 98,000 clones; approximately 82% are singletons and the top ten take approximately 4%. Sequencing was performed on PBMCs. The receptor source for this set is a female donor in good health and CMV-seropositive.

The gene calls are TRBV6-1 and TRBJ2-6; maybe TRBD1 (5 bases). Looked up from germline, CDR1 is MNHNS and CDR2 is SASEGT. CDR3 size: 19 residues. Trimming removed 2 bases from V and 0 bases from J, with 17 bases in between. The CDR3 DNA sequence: TGTGCCAGCAGTGAACGAGACAGTGCGACCTTCTCTGGGGCCAACGTCCTGACTTTC. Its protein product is CASSERDSATFSGANVLTF.

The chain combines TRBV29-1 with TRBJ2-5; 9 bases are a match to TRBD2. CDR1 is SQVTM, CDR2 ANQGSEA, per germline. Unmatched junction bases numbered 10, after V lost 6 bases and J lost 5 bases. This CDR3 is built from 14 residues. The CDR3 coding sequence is TGCAGCGTACCCGGGACTAGCTTAGGCGAGACCCAGTACTTC. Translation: CSVPGTSLGETQYF.

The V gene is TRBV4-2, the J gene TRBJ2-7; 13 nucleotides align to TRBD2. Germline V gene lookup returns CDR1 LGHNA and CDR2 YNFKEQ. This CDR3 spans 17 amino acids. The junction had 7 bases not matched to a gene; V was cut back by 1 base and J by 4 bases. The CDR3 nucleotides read TGTGCCAGCAGCCAAGGCGGACTAGCGGGAGTTGGGTACGAGCAGTACTTC. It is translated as CASSQGGLAGVGYEQYF.

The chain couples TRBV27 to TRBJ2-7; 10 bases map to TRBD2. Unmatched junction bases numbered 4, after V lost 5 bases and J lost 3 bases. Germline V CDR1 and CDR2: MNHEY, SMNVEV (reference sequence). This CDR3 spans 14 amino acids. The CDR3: CASSLASGGYEQYF. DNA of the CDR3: TGTGCCAGCAGTCTTGCTAGCGGGGGCTACGAGCAGTACTTC.

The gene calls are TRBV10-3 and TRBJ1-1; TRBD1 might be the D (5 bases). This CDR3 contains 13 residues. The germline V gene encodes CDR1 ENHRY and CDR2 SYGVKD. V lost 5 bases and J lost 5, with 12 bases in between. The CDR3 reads CAISPGRGTEAFF. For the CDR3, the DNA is TGTGCCATCAGTCCGGGACGGGGGACTGAAGCTTTCTTT.